One sample yielded the 4 T cell receptor beta chains listed below, sequenced in a study of STAT5B mutations in CD4+ large granular lymphocyte leukemia. TCRdb's table, derived via immunoSEQ multiplex PCR, lists solely in-frame clones and lacks some. The sample carries roughly 48,000 clones, around 70% recorded once. Sequencing input: CD4+ T cells from blood buffy coats. Every receptor here comes from a human donor in good health.

The chain recombines TRBV15 with TRBJ2-5; 10 bases line up with TRBD2. The CDR3 consists of 16 residues. Trimming took 2 bases from V and 5 from J; bases not matched to a gene: 8. Germline V CDR1 and CDR2: LNHNV, YYDKDF (reference sequence). Here the CDR3 reads CATSRSGTSERETQYF. The CDR3 DNA follows: TGTGCCACCAGCAGAAGTGGGACTAGCGAAAGGGAGACCCAGTACTTC.

The J gene is TRBJ2-7, the V gene TRBV7-7; 7 bases fit TRBD2. The CDR3 runs to 18 residues. CDR1 is SSHAT, CDR2 FNYEAQ, per germline (reference sequence). The CDR3 coding sequence is TGTGCTAGCAGCCAAACCGAAGCGGGGATCCACCGGTCCTACGAGCAGTACGTC. Translating gives CASSQTEAGIHRSYEQYV.

The V call is TRBV11-2, the J call TRBJ2-7, with D unresolved. CDR1 is SGHAT and CDR2 is FQNNGV in the germline V gene. The CDR3 sequence is 13 residues long. This CDR3 reads CASSLDSGRTLVV. DNA for the CDR3: TGTGCCAGCAGCTTAGACTCAGGCAGGACCCTTGTCGTC.

This clone was counted once. The chain is built from TRBV4-1 and TRBJ1-4; D gene uncertain. CDR1 is MGHRA, CDR2 YSYEKL, per germline. The CDR3 consists of 16 residues. V was pared by 0 bases and J by 7 bases, with 15 bases between. Written as DNA, the CDR3 is TGCGCCAGCAGCCAAGATGCCGCAGTCAGAGGTGAAAAACTGTTTTTT. It is translated as CASSQDAAVRGEKLFF.